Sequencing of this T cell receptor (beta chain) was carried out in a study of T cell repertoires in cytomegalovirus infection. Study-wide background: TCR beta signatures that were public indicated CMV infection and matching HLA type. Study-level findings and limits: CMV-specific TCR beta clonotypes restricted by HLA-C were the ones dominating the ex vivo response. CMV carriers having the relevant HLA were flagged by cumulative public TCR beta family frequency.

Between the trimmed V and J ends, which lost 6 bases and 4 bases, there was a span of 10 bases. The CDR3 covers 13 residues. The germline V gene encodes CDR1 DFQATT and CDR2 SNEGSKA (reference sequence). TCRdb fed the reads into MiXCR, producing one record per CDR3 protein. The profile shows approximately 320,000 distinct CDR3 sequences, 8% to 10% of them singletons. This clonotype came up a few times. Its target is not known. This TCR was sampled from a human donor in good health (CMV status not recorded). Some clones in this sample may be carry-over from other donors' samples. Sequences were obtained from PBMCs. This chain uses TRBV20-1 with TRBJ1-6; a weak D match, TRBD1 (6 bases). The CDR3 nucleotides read TGCAGTGCATGGGGGCTTTATAATTCACCCCTCCACTTT. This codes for CSAWGLYNSPLHF.